This T cell receptor beta chain comes out of a study of blood T cell repertoires in COVID-19. V gave up 6 bases and J gave up 2 bases, with 6 bases separating them. The CDR3 contains 12 residues. Sequencing used immunoSEQ multiplex PCR; TCRdb keeps in-frame clones, though not all of them. The sample consists of over 75,000 clones, around 80% of them appearing once. The receptor was derived from a man between 65 and 85 years old with acute or convalescent COVID-19. The chain is built from TRBV12-3 or TRBV12-4 and TRBJ2-3; D remains unclear. Material: peripheral blood. CDR3 loop: CASRRTTDTQYF. CDR3 bases: TGTGCCAGCAGGAGAACCACAGATACGCAGTATTTT.